The clone carrying this T cell receptor (beta chain) occurred once. The antigen remains unidentified. These data come from a study of CD8 T cells in Susac syndrome. Per the germline V gene, CDR1 is SGDLS and CDR2 is YYNGEE. V lost 0 bases to trimming and J lost 1 base, with 16 bases between them. The CDR3 runs to 17 residues. Study results and limitations: The study acknowledged a relatively small number of individuals in its TCR sequencing and HLA analysis.

RNA, at about 0.45 to 1 ug, was reverse transcribed with random hexamers. Each CDR3 protein gets one entry after TCRdb re-called the immunoSEQ multiplex PCR reads with MiXCR. The table has some 200,000 distinct CDR3 sequences, approximately 90% seen once. This chain connects TRBV9 to TRBJ1-1, with D possibly being TRBD1 (5 bases). Sample: CD8+ T cells from PBMCs. This TCR came from a human donor with multiple sclerosis. CDR3 in amino acids: CASSVEVGPGENTEAFF. The CDR3 nucleotides read TGTGCCAGCAGCGTAGAAGTGGGGCCGGGAGAGAACACTGAAGCTTTCTTT.